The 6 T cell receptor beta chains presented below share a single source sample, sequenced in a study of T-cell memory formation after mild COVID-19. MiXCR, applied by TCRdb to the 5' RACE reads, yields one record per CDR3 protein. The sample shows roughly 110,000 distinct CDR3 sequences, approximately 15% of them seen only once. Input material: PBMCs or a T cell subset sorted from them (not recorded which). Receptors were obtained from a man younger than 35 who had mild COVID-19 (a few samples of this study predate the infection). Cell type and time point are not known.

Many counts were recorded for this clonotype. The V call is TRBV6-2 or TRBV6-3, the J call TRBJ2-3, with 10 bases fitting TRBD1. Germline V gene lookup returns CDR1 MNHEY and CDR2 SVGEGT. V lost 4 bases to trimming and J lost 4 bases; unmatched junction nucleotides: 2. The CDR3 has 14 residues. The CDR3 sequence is CASSFGQGADTQYF. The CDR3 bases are TGTGCCAGCAGTTTTGGACAGGGGGCAGATACGCAGTATTTT.

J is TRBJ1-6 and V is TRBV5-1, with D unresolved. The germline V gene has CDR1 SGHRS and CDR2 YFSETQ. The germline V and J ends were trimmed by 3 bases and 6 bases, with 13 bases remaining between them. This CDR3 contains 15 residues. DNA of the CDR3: TGCGCCAGCAGCTCCAGCCTAACCCCTAATTCACCCCTCCACTTT. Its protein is CASSSSLTPNSPLHF.

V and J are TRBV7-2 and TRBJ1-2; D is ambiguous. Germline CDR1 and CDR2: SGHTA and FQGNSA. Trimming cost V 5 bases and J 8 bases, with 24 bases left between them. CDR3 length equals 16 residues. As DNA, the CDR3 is TGTGCCAGCAGCCCCGCCACGGCGGCGGGTGTATGGGGCTACACCTTC. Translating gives CASSPATAAGVWGYTF.

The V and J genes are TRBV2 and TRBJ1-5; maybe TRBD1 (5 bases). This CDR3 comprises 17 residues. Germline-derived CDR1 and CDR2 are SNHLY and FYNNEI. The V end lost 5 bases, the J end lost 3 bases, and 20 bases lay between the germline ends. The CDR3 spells CASSLTSGRDLNQPQHF. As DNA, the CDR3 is TGTGCCAGCAGTCTTACCTCAGGGAGGGACCTCAATCAGCCCCAGCATTTT.

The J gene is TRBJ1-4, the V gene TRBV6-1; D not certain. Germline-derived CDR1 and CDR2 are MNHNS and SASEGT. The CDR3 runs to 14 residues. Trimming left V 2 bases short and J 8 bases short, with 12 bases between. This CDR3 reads CASSEPVGWEKLFF. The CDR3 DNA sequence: TGTGCCAGCAGTGAACCGGTGGGTTGGGAAAAACTGTTTTTT.

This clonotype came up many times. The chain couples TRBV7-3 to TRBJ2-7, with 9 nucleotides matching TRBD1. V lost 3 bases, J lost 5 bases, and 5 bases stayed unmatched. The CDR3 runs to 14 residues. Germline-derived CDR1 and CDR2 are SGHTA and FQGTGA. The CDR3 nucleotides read TGTGCCAGCAGCTTGGGACAGGGAGCCCACGAGCAGTACTTC. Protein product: CASSLGQGAHEQYF.